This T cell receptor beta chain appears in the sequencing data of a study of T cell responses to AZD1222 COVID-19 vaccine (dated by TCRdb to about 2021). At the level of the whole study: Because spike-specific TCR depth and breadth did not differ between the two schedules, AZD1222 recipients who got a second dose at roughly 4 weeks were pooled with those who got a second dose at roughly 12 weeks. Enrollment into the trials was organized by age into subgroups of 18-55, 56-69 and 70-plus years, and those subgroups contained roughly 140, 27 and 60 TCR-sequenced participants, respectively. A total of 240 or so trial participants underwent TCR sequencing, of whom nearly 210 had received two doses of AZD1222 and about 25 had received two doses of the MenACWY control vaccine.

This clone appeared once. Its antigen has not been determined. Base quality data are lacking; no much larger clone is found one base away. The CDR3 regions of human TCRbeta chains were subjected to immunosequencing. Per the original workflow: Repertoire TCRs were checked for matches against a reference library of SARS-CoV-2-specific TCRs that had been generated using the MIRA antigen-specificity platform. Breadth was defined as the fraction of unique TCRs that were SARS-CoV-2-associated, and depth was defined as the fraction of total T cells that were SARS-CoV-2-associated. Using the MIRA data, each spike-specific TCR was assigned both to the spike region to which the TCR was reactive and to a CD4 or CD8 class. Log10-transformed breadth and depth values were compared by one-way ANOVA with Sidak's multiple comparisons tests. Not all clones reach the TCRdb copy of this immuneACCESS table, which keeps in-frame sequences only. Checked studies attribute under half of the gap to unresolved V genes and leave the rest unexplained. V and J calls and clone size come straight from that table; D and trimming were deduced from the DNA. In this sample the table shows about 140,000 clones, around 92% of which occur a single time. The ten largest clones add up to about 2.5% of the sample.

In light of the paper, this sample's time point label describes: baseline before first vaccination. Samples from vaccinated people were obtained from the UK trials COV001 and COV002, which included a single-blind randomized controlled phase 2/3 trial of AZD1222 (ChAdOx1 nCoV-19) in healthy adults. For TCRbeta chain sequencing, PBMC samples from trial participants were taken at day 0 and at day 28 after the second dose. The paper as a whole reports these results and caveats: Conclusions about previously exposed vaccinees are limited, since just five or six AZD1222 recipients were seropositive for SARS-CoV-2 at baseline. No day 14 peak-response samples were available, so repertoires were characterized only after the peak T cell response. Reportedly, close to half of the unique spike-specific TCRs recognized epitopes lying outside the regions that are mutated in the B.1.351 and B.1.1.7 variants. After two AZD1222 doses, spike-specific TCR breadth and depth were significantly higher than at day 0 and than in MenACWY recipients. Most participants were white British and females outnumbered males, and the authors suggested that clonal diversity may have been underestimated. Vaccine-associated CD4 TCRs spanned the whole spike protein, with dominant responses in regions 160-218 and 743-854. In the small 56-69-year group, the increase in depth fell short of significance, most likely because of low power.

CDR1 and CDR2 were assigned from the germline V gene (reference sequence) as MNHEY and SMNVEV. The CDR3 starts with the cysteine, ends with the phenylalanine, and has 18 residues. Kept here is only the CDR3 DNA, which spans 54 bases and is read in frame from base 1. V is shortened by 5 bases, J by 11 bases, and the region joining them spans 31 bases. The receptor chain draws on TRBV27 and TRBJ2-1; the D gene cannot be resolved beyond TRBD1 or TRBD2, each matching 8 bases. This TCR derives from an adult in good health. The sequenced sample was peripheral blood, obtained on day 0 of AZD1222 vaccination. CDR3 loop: CASSHGQGPGLGAMKQFF. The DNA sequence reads TGTGCCAGCAGTCACGGACAGGGACCGGGACTAGGGGCAATGAAGCAGTTCTTC.